This T cell receptor (beta chain) was captured in a study of long-term antiretroviral therapy in people with HIV. On this clone: The antigen is unknown.

Study-level points and caveats: Blood collection from about 2004 to 2017 possibly occurred under older ART regimens. The range of CDR3 lengths in HIV repertoires proved narrower than that found in controls.

Researchers report immunoSEQ v3.0 was run at survey level. Sequencing targeted about 40,000-50,000 T-cell genomes per sample. Generated by immunoSEQ multiplex PCR, the TCRdb table keeps only in-frame clones and is missing some. This table has tens of thousands of clones, around 79% appearing once. The junction had 5 bases not matched to a gene; V was cut back by 4 bases and J by 4 bases. CDR3 length: 14 amino acids. Germline CDR1 LNHDA, CDR2 SQIVND (reference sequence). Ahead of DNA extraction, samples held roughly 1-11 million cryopreserved PBMC each. This specimen was unsorted PBMCs, taken 1.9 years after starting antiretroviral therapy. The V and J genes are TRBV19 and TRBJ2-3; 7 bases map to TRBD2. The clonotype was recovered from a man aged 18 to 29 with HIV. The CDR3 spells CASSRGGGSDTQYF. The DNA for the CDR3 is TGTGCCAGTAGTAGGGGGGGAGGATCAGATACGCAGTATTTT.